Listed below are T cell receptor beta chains from one sample, sequenced in a study of blood T cells in healthy people across ages. TCRdb reanalysed the 5' RACE reads using MiXCR and keeps one entry per CDR3 protein. Seen here are over 500,000 distinct CDR3 sequences, roughly half observed once, and the top ten hold around an eighth. Sequencing was performed on blood. Receptor source: an elderly woman in good health. Each CDR3 is given with its conserved first and last residue. Each record gives: V gene, J gene, CDR3 protein.

TRBV28	TRBJ1-4	CASRTNEKLFF
TRBV5-1	TRBJ2-7	CASSSGGTKTYEQYF
TRBV25-1	TRBJ2-1	CASSDANRIEQFF
TRBV20-1	TRBJ2-1	CSARIGGPYNEQFF
TRBV18	TRBJ2-1	CASSPTGSNEQFF
TRBV7-3	TRBJ2-1	CASSLMGGGCNEQFF
TRBV7-3	TRBJ2-5	CASRRTSGSGDEQYF
TRBV7-6	TRBJ2-3	CASSLSRAGPRTDTQYF
TRBV5-1	TRBJ2-3	CASRDTGNTDTQYF
TRBV12-3/TRBV12-4	TRBJ1-1	CASSLAGGAVAEAFF
TRBV24-1	TRBJ2-5	CATSDGETQYF
TRBV27	TRBJ2-5	CASSLYRATKETQYF
TRBV6-6	TRBJ2-7	CASKSGTAYEQYF
TRBV29-1	TRBJ2-5	CSVRTGTETQYF
TRBV2	TRBJ2-5	CASSGSSGSKTQYF
TRBV12-3/TRBV12-4	TRBJ1-1	CASSLAGAVLNTEAFF